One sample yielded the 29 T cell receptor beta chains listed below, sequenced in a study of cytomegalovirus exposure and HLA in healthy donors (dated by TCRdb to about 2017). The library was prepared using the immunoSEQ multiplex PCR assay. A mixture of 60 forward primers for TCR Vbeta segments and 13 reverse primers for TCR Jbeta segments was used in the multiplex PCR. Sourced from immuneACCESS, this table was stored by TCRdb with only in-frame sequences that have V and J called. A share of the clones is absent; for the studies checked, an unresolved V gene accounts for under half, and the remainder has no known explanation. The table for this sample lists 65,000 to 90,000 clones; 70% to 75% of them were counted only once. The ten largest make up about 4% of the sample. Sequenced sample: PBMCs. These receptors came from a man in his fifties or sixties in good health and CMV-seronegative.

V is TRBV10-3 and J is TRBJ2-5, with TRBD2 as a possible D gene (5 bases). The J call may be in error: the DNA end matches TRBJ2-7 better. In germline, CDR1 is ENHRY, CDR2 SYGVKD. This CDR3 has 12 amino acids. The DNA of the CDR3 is TGTGCCATCAGTGACACGGGGTACGAGCAGTACTTC. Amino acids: CAISDTGYEQYF.

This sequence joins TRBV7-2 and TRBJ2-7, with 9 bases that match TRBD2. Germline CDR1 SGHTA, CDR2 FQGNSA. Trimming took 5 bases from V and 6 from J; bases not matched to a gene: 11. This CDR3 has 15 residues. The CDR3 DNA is TGTGCCAGCAGCGGACCGGGACTAGCCAGGGCCGAGCAGTACTTC. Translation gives CASSGPGLARAEQYF.

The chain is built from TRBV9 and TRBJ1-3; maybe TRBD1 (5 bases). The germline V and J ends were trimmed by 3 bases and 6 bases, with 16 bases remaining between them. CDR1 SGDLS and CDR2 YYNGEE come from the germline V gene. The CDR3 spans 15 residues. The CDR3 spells CASSDATALLNTIYF. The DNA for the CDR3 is TGTGCCAGCAGCGACGCGACAGCTCTACTAAACACCATATATTTT.

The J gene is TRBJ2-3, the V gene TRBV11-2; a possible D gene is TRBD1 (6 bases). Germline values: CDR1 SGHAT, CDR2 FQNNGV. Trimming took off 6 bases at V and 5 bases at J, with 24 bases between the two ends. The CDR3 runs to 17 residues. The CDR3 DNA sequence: TGTGCCAGCAGTTCCGGACAGATTGGGATCGCGGGAGATACGCAGTATTTT. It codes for CASSSGQIGIAGDTQYF.

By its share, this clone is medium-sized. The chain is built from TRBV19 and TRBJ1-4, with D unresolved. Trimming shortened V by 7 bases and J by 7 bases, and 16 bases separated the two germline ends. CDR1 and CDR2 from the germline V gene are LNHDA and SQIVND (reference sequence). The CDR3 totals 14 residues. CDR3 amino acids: CASTSPGWSEKLFF. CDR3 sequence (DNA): TGTGCCAGTACCTCCCCCGGATGGAGTGAAAAACTGTTTTTT.

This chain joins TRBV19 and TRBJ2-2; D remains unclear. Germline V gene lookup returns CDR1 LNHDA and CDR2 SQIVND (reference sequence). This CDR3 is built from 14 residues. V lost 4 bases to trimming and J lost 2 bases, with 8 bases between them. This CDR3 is CASSNQYNTGELFF. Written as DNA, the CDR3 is TGTGCCAGTAGTAATCAGTACAACACCGGGGAGCTGTTTTTT.

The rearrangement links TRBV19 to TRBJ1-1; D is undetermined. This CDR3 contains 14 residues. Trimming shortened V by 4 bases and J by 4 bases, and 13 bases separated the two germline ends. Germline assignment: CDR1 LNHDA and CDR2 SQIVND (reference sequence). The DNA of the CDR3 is TGTGCCAGTAGTACCGCCCAGGCCGGCACTGAAGCTTTCTTT. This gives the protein CASSTAQAGTEAFF.

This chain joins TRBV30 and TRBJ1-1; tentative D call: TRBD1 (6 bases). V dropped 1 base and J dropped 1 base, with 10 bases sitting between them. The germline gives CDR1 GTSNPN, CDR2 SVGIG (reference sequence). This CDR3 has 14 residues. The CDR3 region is CAWSGTAKNTEAFF. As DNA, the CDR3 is TGTGCCTGGAGTGGGACAGCTAAGAACACTGAAGCTTTCTTT.

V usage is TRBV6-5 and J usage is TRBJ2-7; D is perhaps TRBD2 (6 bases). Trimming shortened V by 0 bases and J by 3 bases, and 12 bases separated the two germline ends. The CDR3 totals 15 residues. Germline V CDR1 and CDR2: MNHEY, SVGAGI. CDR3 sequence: CASSYSFVGSYEQYF. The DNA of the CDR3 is TGTGCCAGCAGTTACTCGTTCGTCGGGAGCTACGAGCAGTACTTC.

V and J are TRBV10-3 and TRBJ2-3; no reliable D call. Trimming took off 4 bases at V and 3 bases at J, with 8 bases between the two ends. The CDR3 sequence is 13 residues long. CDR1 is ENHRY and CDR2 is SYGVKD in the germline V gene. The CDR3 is CAISGTETDTQYF. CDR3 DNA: TGTGCCATCAGTGGAACCGAGACAGATACGCAGTATTTT.

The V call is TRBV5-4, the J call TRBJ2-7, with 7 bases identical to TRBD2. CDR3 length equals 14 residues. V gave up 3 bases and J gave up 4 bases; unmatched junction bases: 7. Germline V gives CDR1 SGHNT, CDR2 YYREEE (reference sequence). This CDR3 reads CASSSPGLSYEQYF. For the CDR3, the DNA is TGTGCCAGCAGCTCTCCGGGACTATCATACGAGCAGTACTTC.

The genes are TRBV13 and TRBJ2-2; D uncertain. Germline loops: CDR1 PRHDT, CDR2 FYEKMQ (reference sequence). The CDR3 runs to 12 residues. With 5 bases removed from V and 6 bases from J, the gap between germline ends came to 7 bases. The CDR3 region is CASSPGSGELFF. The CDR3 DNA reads TGTGCCAGCAGCCCAGGCTCCGGGGAGCTGTTTTTT.

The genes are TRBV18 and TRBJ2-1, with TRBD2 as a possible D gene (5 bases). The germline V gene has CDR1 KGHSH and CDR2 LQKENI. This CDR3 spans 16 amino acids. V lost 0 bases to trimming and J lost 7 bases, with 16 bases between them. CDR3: CASSPPTNPKRNEQFF. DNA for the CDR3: TGTGCCAGCTCACCACCGACTAATCCCAAGAGGAATGAGCAGTTCTTC.

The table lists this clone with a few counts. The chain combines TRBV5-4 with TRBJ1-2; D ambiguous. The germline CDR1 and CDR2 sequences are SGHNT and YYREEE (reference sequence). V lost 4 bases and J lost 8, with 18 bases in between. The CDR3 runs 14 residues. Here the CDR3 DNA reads TGTGCCAGCAGCCCCTCTATAGCCGGGTCGGGCTACACCTTC. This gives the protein CASSPSIAGSGYTF.

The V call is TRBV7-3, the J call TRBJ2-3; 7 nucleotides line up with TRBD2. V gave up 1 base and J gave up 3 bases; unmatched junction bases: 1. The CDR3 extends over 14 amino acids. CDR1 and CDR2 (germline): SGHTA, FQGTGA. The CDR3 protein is CASSLREGTDTQYF. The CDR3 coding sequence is TGTGCCAGCAGCTTAAGGGAGGGGACAGATACGCAGTATTTT.

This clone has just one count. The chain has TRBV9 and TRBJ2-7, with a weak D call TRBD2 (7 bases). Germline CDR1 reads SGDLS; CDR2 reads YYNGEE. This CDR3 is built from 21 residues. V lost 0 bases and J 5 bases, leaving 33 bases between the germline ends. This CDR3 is CASSVEVRGATQDRPAHEQYF. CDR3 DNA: TGTGCCAGCAGCGTAGAGGTCCGGGGGGCCACCCAGGACCGGCCTGCCCACGAGCAGTACTTC.

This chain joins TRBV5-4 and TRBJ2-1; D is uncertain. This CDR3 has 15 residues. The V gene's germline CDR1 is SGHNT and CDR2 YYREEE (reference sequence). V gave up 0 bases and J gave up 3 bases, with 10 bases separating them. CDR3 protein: CASSLDPVGYNEQFF. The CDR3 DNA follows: TGTGCCAGCAGCTTGGATCCGGTCGGCTACAATGAGCAGTTCTTC.

CDR3 sequence: CAISENPGQGYTGELFF. The DNA of the CDR3 is TGTGCCATCAGTGAGAATCCGGGACAGGGCTACACCGGGGAGCTGTTTTTT. This chain joins TRBV10-3 and TRBJ2-2, with TRBD1 matching over 9 bases. This CDR3 contains 17 residues. The V gene's germline CDR1 is ENHRY and CDR2 SYGVKD. The ends lost 2 bases at V and 3 bases at J; junction bases unmatched: 7.

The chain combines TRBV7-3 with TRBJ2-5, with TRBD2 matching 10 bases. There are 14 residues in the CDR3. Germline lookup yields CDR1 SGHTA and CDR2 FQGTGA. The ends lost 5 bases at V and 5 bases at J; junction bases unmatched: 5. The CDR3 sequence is CASSPGTSEETQYF. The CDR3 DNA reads TGTGCCAGCAGCCCCGGGACTAGCGAGGAGACCCAGTACTTC.

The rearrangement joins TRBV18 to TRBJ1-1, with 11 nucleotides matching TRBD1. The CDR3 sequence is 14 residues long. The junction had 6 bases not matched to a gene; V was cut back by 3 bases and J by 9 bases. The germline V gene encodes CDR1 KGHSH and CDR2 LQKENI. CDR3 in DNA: TGTGCCAGCTCACCCGGACAGGGGGCAGATAAAGCTTTCTTT. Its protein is CASSPGQGADKAFF.

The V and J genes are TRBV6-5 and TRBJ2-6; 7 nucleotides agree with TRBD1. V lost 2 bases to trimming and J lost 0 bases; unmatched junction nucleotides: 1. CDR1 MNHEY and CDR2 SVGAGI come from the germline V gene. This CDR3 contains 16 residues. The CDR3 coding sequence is TGTGCCAGCAGTTACGGGACAGTCTCTGGGGCCAACGTCCTGACTTTC. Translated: CASSYGTVSGANVLTF.

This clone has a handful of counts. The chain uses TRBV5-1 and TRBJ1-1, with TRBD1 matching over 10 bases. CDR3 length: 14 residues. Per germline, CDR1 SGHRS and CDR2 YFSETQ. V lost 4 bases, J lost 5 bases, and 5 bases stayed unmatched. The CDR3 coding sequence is TGCGCCAGCAGCCCGACAGGGGGCCGAACTGAAGCTTTCTTT. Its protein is CASSPTGGRTEAFF.

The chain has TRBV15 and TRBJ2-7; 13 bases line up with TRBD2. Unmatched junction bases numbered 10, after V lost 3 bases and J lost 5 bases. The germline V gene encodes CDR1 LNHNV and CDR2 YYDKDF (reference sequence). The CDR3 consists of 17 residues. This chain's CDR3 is CATSRKPGLAGKNEQYF. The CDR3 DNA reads TGTGCCACCAGCAGGAAGCCGGGACTAGCGGGGAAGAACGAGCAGTACTTC. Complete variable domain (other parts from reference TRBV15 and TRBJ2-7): DAMVIQNPRYQVTQFGKPVTLSCSQTLNHNVMYWYQQKSSQAPKLLFHYYDKDFNNEADTPDNFQSRRPNTSFCFLDIRSPGLGDTAMYLCATSRKPGLAGKNEQYFGPGTRLTVT.

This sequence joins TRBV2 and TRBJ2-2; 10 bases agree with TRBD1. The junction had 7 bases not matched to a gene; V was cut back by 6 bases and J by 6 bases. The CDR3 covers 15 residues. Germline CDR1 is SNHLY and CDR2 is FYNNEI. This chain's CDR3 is CASRADRGRSGELFF. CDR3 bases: TGTGCCAGCAGAGCAGACAGGGGGCGATCCGGGGAGCTGTTTTTT.

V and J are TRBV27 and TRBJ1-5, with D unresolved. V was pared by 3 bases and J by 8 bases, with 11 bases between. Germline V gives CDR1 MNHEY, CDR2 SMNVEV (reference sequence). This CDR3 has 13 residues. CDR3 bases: TGTGCCAGCAGTTTGGGCGGGCTCAAGCCCCAGCATTTT. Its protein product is CASSLGGLKPQHF.

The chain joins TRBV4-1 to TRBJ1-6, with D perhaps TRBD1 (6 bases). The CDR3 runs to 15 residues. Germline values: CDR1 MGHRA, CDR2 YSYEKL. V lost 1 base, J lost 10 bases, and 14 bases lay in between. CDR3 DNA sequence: TGCGCCAGCAGCCAAGGTCTTAACAGGGACTCACCCCTCCACTTT. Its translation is CASSQGLNRDSPLHF.

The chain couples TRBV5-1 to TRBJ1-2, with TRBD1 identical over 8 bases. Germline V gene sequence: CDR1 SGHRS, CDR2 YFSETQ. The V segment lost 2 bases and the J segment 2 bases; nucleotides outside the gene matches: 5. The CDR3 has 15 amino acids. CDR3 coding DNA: TGCGCCAGCAGCTTAGGGACAGGACGAAACTATGGCTACACCTTC. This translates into CASSLGTGRNYGYTF.

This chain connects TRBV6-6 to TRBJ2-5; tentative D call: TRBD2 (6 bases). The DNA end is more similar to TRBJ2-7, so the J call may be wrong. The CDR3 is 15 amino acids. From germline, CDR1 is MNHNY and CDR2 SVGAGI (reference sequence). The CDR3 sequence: CASSLGLASSYEQYF. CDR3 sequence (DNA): TGTGCCAGCAGCCTGGGACTCGCGAGCTCCTACGAGCAGTACTTC.

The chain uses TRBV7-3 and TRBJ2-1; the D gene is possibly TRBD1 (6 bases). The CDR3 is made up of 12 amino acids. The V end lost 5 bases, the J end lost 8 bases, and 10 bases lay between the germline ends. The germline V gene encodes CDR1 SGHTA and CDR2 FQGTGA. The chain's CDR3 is CASSETGDEQFF. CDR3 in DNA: TGTGCCAGCAGCGAGACAGGCGATGAGCAGTTCTTC.